Presented here are 23 T cell receptor beta chains from one specimen sequenced in a study of regulatory T cells in long-lasting Graves disease. Building the TCR beta libraries relied on iRepertoire HTBI primers, and CDR3 regions underwent Arm-PCR. TCRdb re-analysed the multiplex PCR reads in MiXCR, keeping a single row per CDR3 protein. The sample contains fewer than 550,000 distinct CDR3 sequences, roughly 21% of which appear only once. Sample time point: persistent/refractory GD, antithyroid drugs over 5 years with positive TRAb. Isolated PBMC RNA provided the starting material for the TCR library. Specimen: peripheral blood mononuclear cells (PBMCs), collected when the disease was refractory, from a patient treated with antithyroid drugs. All receptors derive from a female donor with Graves disease.

This clonotype appeared many times. The V and J genes are TRBV6-1 and TRBJ2-7, with D possibly TRBD1 on 8 matching bases. V shed 3 bases and J shed 2 bases, with 17 bases lying between them. CDR1 is MNHNS and CDR2 is SASEGT in the germline V gene. This CDR3 has 16 residues. The CDR3 here is CASSDRDRTSPYEQYF. The CDR3, as DNA: TGTGCCAGCAGTGACCGGGACAGGACTAGTCCCTACGAGCAGTACTTC.

This clonotype was seen more than once but under ten times. The rearrangement links TRBV6-5 to TRBJ2-7, with no clear D. The CDR3 has 12 residues. Trimming took 2 bases from V and 3 from J, leaving 5 bases between them. Germline V gives CDR1 MNHEY, CDR2 SVGAGI. The CDR3 reads CASSYNGYEQYF. The CDR3 DNA reads TGTGCCAGCAGTTACAACGGCTACGAGCAGTACTTC.

This clonotype was seen many times. The chain recombines TRBV10-3 with TRBJ2-5, with 7 bases identical to TRBD1. CDR3 length: 13 residues. Germline-derived CDR1 and CDR2 are ENHRY and SYGVKD. V shed 6 bases and J 1 base; nucleotides not matched to a gene: 2. CDR3 sequence reads: CAIRGQSQETQYF. In DNA form, the CDR3 reads TGTGCCATCAGGGGACAGTCCCAAGAGACCCAGTACTTC.

Only one count was recorded for this clonotype. The CDR3 does not end in the conserved phenylalanine or tryptophan, so this is likely a read error. The chain combines TRBV3-1 with TRBJ1-1; the D gene is possibly TRBD1 (5 bases). With 5 bases removed from V and 5 bases from J, the gap between germline ends came to 6 bases. The CDR3 extends over 11 amino acids. Germline V gives CDR1 LGHDT, CDR2 YNNKEL (reference sequence). The CDR3 coding sequence is TGTGCCAGCAGCGAGGGGACTGAAGCTTTCCTT. It specifies CASSEGTEAFL.

This clonotype was observed a handful of times. The chain carries TRBV24-1 and TRBJ2-7, with 12 bases lining up with TRBD1. There are 15 residues in the CDR3. The junction had 6 bases not matched to a gene; V was cut back by 4 bases and J by 6 bases. Germline V gene sequence: CDR1 KGHDR, CDR2 SFDVKD. CDR3 protein: CATSDPGQGAGEQYF. CDR3 DNA: TGTGCCACCAGTGACCCGGGACAGGGGGCAGGCGAGCAGTACTTC.

The CDR3 protein is CASSYGGLDTEAFF. The DNA for the CDR3 is TGTGCCAGCAGTTACGGGGGCTTGGACACTGAAGCTTTCTTT. The chain links TRBV6-2 or TRBV6-3 to TRBJ1-1; weak D call: TRBD1 (6 bases). The CDR3 sequence is 14 residues long. V gave up 2 bases and J gave up 3 bases, with 10 bases separating them. The germline gives CDR1 MNHEY, CDR2 SVGEGT.

This chain uses TRBV19 with TRBJ2-7; tentative D call: TRBD2 (5 bases). The CDR3 covers 12 residues. V gave up 5 bases and J gave up 7 bases, with 12 bases separating them. Germline V gene sequence: CDR1 LNHDA, CDR2 SQIVND (reference sequence). The CDR3 here is CASSAHRGEQYF. CDR3 coding DNA: TGTGCCAGTAGTGCGCATCGAGGGGAGCAGTACTTC.

About this clonotype: A much larger clone differs from this one at a single base, so this may be a read error. The chain uses TRBV7-2 and TRBJ1-6; D might be TRBD1 (5 bases). Trimming took 4 bases from V and 13 from J, leaving 20 bases between them. This CDR3 has 15 amino acids. Germline assignment: CDR1 SGHTA and CDR2 FQGNSA. The CDR3 loop is CASSSRGVQFEPLHF. In DNA form, the CDR3 reads TGTGCCAGCAGCTCGAGAGGGGTCCAGTTTGAGCCCCTCCACTTT.

This clonotype showed up many times. The chain carries TRBV6-1 and TRBJ1-4; 7 bases fit TRBD1. The CDR3 contains 16 residues. Trimming removed 8 bases from V and 8 bases from J; junction bases left unmatched: 17. Germline assignment: CDR1 MNHNS and CDR2 SASEGT. In nucleotides, the CDR3 is TGTGCCAGCTCGCGATGGGGACAGACAGGCGGGGAAAAACTGTTTTTT. Amino acid sequence: CASSRWGQTGGEKLFF.

The sample holds a few counts of this clonotype. The chain is built from TRBV4-1 and TRBJ2-7; D perhaps matches TRBD1 (6 bases). Germline loops: CDR1 MGHRA, CDR2 YSYEKL. The CDR3 has 16 residues. V gave up 0 bases and J gave up 2 bases, with 14 bases separating them. CDR3 residues: CASSQEGWGQTYEQYF. The DNA for the CDR3 is TGCGCCAGCAGCCAAGAAGGTTGGGGGCAAACCTACGAGCAGTACTTC.

This chain joins TRBV12-3 or TRBV12-4 and TRBJ2-1, with 8 positions matching TRBD1. The end of the DNA is better explained by TRBJ2-7, so the J call may be wrong. The CDR3 consists of 15 residues. The CDR3 region has the DNA TGTGCCAGCAGTGACCCAGGGGGCGGGTACAATGAGCAGTACTTC. Amino acids: CASSDPGGGYNEQYF.

This clonotype has at least ten counts. This chain uses TRBV7-2 with TRBJ2-7; 7 bases fit TRBD2. The V and J ends lost 3 bases and 2 bases, in that order; junction bases with no gene match: 7. The V gene's germline CDR1 is SGHTA and CDR2 FQGNSA. The CDR3 totals 15 residues. The CDR3 loop reads CASSFGGGGTYEQYF. The DNA for the CDR3 is TGTGCCAGCAGCTTTGGTGGGGGGGGGACCTACGAGCAGTACTTC.

Notes on this clonotype: Given a much more abundant clone one base away, this may be a read error. The V call is TRBV20-1, the J call TRBJ1-5, with 10 bases identical to TRBD1. Germline CDR1 is DFQATT and CDR2 is SNEGSKA (reference sequence). The length of the CDR3 is 13 residues. The V gene end was trimmed by 5 bases and the J gene end by 8 bases; junction bases not matched to a gene: 6. The CDR3 protein is CSAWGTGVEPQHF. As DNA, the CDR3 is TGCAGTGCTTGGGGGACAGGGGTTGAGCCCCAGCATTTT.

This clonotype was counted a few times. The rearrangement joins TRBV19 to TRBJ1-1; the D is unclear. Germline CDR1 and CDR2: LNHDA and SQIVND (reference sequence). V was shortened by 3 bases and J by 8 bases, with 7 bases between the two germline ends. This CDR3 contains 11 residues. The CDR3 nucleotides are TGTGCCAGTAGTATTGGTTACGAAGCTTTCTTT. It yields the protein CASSIGYEAFF.

The chain has TRBV28 and TRBJ1-3; no firm D call. V lost 4 bases and J lost 0, with 10 bases in between. Germline values: CDR1 MDHEN, CDR2 SYDVKM. This CDR3 is built from 15 residues. CDR3 nucleotides: TGTGCCAGCAGTTCGCCGGAGGACTCTGGAAACACCATATATTTT. It is translated as CASSSPEDSGNTIYF.

The V call is TRBV7-9, the J call TRBJ2-6; the match to TRBD2 covers 8 bases. CDR3 length: 17 amino acids. After removal of 5 bases from V and 0 bases from J, the junction contained 6 bases not matched to a gene. In germline, CDR1 is SEHNR, CDR2 FQNEAQ (reference sequence). The CDR3 bases are TGTGCCAGCAGCGCTCGGGGGGGCTTCTCTGGGGCCAACGTCCTGACTTTC. Residues: CASSARGGFSGANVLTF.

This clonotype was counted ten times or more. The chain uses TRBV20-1 and TRBJ2-5; D is unclear. The V gene lost 2 bases and the J gene lost 0 bases, with 7 bases spanning the gap. The length of the CDR3 is 13 residues. From germline, CDR1 is DFQATT and CDR2 SNEGSKA (reference sequence). The CDR3 coding sequence is TGCAGTGCTAGAAGGCCGTACCAAGAGACCCAGTACTTC. Translation: CSARRPYQETQYF.

This chain links TRBV7-3 with TRBJ2-1, with 9 positions matching TRBD2. CDR3 size: 15 residues. V was pared by 5 bases and J by 8 bases, with 10 bases of the junction left unmatched. Germline CDR1 reads SGHTA; CDR2 reads FQGTGA. The CDR3 sequence: CASSPGLAGRDEQFF. The DNA of the CDR3 is TGTGCCAGCAGCCCCGGGCTAGCGGGAAGGGATGAGCAGTTCTTC.

The chain links TRBV20-1 to TRBJ1-1; D is unclear. Germline-derived CDR1 and CDR2 are DFQATT and SNEGSKA (reference sequence). There are 11 residues in the CDR3. V was trimmed by 6 bases and J by 7 bases, leaving 12 bases between them. CDR3 residues: CSAVRTFEAFF. The CDR3 DNA is TGCAGTGCAGTCAGGACTTTTGAAGCTTTCTTT.

On this clonotype itself: Given a much more abundant clone one base away, this may be a read error. The V gene is TRBV12-3 or TRBV12-4, the J gene TRBJ1-1, with 7 bases matching TRBD1. The CDR3 is 15 amino acids. V was pared by 5 bases and J by 4 bases, with 10 bases of the junction left unmatched. This CDR3 reads CASSPYRGGSTEAFF. The CDR3, as DNA: TGTGCCAGCAGTCCCTACAGGGGTGGGAGCACTGAAGCTTTCTTT.

There are many counts of this clonotype. At one end the junction does not follow the germline gene, possibly because of a read error. The V gene is TRBV9, the J gene TRBJ1-1; D call uncertain. This CDR3 region has 13 residues. Per the germline V gene, CDR1 is SGDLS and CDR2 is YYNGEE. The CDR3 reads CASSVEVNTEAFF. CDR3 sequence (DNA): TGCGCCAGCAGTGTCGAGGTGAACACTGAAGCTTTCTTT. Full variable domain (missing parts from reference TRBV9 and TRBJ1-1): DSGVTQTPKHLITATGQRVTLRCSPRSGDLSVYWYQQSLDQGLQFLIQYYNGEERAKGNILERFSAQQFPDLHSELNLSSLELGDSALYFCASSVEVNTEAFFGQGTRLTVV.

The CDR3 DNA reads TGCAGTGCTAAAAATACCTACGAGCAGTACTTC. It encodes CSAKNTYEQYF. This chain connects TRBV20-1 to TRBJ2-7, with D uncertain. V shed 4 bases and J shed 2 bases, with 6 bases lying between them. The germline V gene has CDR1 DFQATT and CDR2 SNEGSKA (reference sequence). This CDR3 has 11 amino acids.

This clonotype was counted many times. V usage is TRBV6-1 and J usage is TRBJ2-7, with 10 nucleotides matching TRBD2. The junction had 5 bases not matched to a gene; V was cut back by 6 bases and J by 6 bases. CDR1 is MNHNS, CDR2 SASEGT, per germline. CDR3 length: 13 amino acids. In DNA, the CDR3 is TGTGCCAGCAGACCTAGCGGGAGTGGCGAGCAGTACTTC. Amino acid sequence: CASRPSGSGEQYF.